In this sample, the clone carrying this T cell receptor beta chain turned up a few times. What it binds is unknown. This entry is derived from a study of CD8+ T cells in alopecia areata. Study-wide background: Tofacitinib lasted 6 to 18 months, then 6 months off drug. General observations from the study: The study found TCR sharing across patients less clear than in mice, possibly for HLA reasons.

Following extraction, RNA underwent reverse transcription to cDNA, which served as the sequencing template. Clones were read by immunoSEQ multiplex PCR, and TCRdb kept only the in-frame ones, dropping some. The table has 220,000 or so clones, roughly 57% seen once. The CDR3 has 13 residues. The germline CDR1 and CDR2 sequences are GTSNPN and SVGIG (reference sequence). The V gene end was trimmed by 3 bases and the J gene end by 2 bases; junction bases not matched to a gene: 3. Specimen: CD4+ T cells sorted from blood, collected at week 0. The receptor comes from a human donor with alopecia areata. The genes are TRBV30 and TRBJ2-5; TRBD1 matches at 7 bases. As DNA, the CDR3 is TGTGCCTGGAGCCGGGACAGACAAGAGACCCAGTACTTC. It translates to CAWSRDRQETQYF.